This T cell receptor (beta chain) came from a study of naive and memory T cell subsets. Study-wide results and caveats: Both skin biopsy types reportedly yielded TCRs, tuberculin sites far more.

V dropped 3 bases and J dropped 2 bases, with 11 bases sitting between them. CDR3 length: 15 residues. There are a few counts of this clonotype. What it recognizes is unknown. Reverse transcription of blood and skin TCR RNA was primed at alpha and beta constant regions. Each CDR3 protein is one row after TCRdb ran MiXCR on the UMI-ligation and nested PCR reads. The table lists some 20,000 distinct CDR3 sequences, approximately 9.7% of them singletons, with over 6.5% in the top ten. The treatment was: skin biopsy from PPD injection site in Mantoux-positive individual. Unsorted total RNA, roughly 1 to 1,100 ng, was DNase treated before reverse transcription.

The chain joins TRBV12-3 or TRBV12-4 to TRBJ2-1; D gene unclear. The specimen comprised skin, sampled from a tuberculin skin test site. The sequence was collected from an adult in good health. The CDR3 DNA is TGTGCCAGCAGTTTTCAGACCGCGACCTACAATGAGCAGTTCTTC. Encoded protein: CASSFQTATYNEQFF.